This TCR beta chain was documented in a study of tissue T cells after allogeneic stem cell transplantation. Findings and caveats of the study: Some tissue clones might be persisting host cells; their alloreactivity or antigen specificity was not determined. Sampling depth was limited, and the cohort was small and clinically varied. Only a limited share of tissue TCRs appeared in blood or spleen.

V gave up 7 bases and J gave up 3 bases; unmatched junction bases: 6. The CDR3 spans 13 residues. Per the germline V gene, CDR1 is KGHPV and CDR2 is FQNQEV (reference sequence). Survey-depth TCRbeta CDR3 sequencing reported V/J genes and productive frequencies. Sequencing was performed with immunoSEQ multiplex PCR; in TCRdb, only in-frame clones are kept and a portion is missing. The profile shows roughly 45,000 clones, about 73% of them singletons. The sample holds a few counts of this clone. Its target is unknown. Genes and germline come from the mouse. Sequencing ends 1 residue short of the CDR3 end; the germline J gene provides the rest.

Sequenced: sorted cells pooled from one or two spleens. The TCR sequence derives from a pool of C57BL/6 mice in good health. V usage is TRBV26 and J usage is TRBJ2-7; TRBD1 matches 7 bases. The CDR3 bases that were read are TGTGCCAGCACCAGGGACAGATTCTATGAACAGTAC. It yields the protein CASTRDRFYEQY. The entire CDR3 protein reads CASTRDRFYEQYF.